A selection of T cell receptor beta chains follows, all from one sample in a study of cytomegalovirus exposure and HLA in healthy donors. The method was immunoSEQ multiplex PCR; TCRdb's version includes in-frame clones alone and lacks a portion of them. The data contain around 130,000 clones, 75% to 85% of them singletons. The sample taken for sequencing was PBMCs. All receptors derive from a girl aged 2-10 years in good health and CMV-seronegative. The CDR3 runs from the conserved cysteine through the conserved F or W. The D gene is left open where the match is weak. Rows give clone size only sometimes, using once, few, many, or a class for an expanded clone.

j_call	clone_size	v_call	d_call	cdr3_nt	cdr3_aa
TRBJ2-7	.	TRBV6-6	TRBD2	TGTGCCAGCAGGGAACTAGCGGGGGAAACCTACGAGCAGTACTTC	CASRELAGETYEQYF
TRBJ2-7	once	TRBV4-1	.	TGCGCCAGCAGCCAAACTTGGGCCGCGCGAGGGTACGAGCAGTACTTC	CASSQTWAARGYEQYF
TRBJ1-6	.	TRBV7-2	.	TGTGCCAGCAGCTTAGCGGGACAATATTCACCCCTCCACTTT	CASSLAGQYSPLHF
TRBJ2-3	.	TRBV27	TRBD2	TGTGCCAGCTCCCAATTTAGCGGGACGCAGTATTTT	CASSQFSGTQYF
TRBJ1-2	.	TRBV5-4	TRBD1	TGTGCCAGCAGCTACGACGTCCTGACAGGGGGCGGGGGCTACACCTTC	CASSYDVLTGGGGYTF
TRBJ2-7	.	TRBV13	TRBD1	TGTGCCAGCAGCTCGGGACAGACCGAGCAGTACTTC	CASSSGQTEQYF
TRBJ2-4	.	TRBV28	TRBD1	TGTGCCAGCAGTTTATATGGGACAGGGGCGAACATTCAGTACTTC	CASSLYGTGANIQYF
TRBJ2-1	few	TRBV6-1	.	TGTGCCAGCAGCCACGGGACTGGAGCCTACAATGAGCAGTTCTTC	CASSHGTGAYNEQFF
TRBJ2-3	once	TRBV27	.	TGTGCCAGCAGTTTACAGGGGCCAGATACGCAGTATTTT	CASSLQGPDTQYF
TRBJ2-7	.	TRBV19	.	TGTGCCAGTAGTCAGTTTCTCTCCTACGAGCAGTACTTC	CASSQFLSYEQYF
TRBJ2-7	.	TRBV12-5	TRBD2	TGTGCTAGTGGCCTCACTTCCGTAGCGGGGGACCCCTACGAGCAGTACTTC	CASGLTSVAGDPYEQYF
TRBJ2-3	.	TRBV6-6	.	TGTGCCAGCAGTTACGGGGGGAGAGGTTCAGATACGCAGTATTTT	CASSYGGRGSDTQYF
TRBJ1-1	.	TRBV7-3	TRBD1	TGTGCCAGCAGCAAGACAGGGAAGACTGAAGCTTTCTTT	CASSKTGKTEAFF
TRBJ1-1	.	TRBV9	.	TGTGCCAGTAGCGTATCAATGAACACTGAAGCTTTCTTT	CASSVSMNTEAFF
TRBJ1-5	.	TRBV7-9	.	TGTGCCAGCAGCCGAGCCGGAGGCGATAGCAATCAGCCCCAGCATTTT	CASSRAGGDSNQPQHF
TRBJ1-1	.	TRBV18	.	TGTGCCAGCTCACCCCCCTCGGGACACATGAACACTGAAGCTTTCTTT	CASSPPSGHMNTEAFF
TRBJ2-5	.	TRBV2	.	TGTGCCAGCAGTGTTGGGACGCGGGGAGAGACCCAGTACTTC	CASSVGTRGETQYF
TRBJ2-1	.	TRBV4-2	TRBD2	TGTGCCAGCAGTCCGAGCGGGGGACGCTACAATGAGCAGTTCTTC	CASSPSGGRYNEQFF